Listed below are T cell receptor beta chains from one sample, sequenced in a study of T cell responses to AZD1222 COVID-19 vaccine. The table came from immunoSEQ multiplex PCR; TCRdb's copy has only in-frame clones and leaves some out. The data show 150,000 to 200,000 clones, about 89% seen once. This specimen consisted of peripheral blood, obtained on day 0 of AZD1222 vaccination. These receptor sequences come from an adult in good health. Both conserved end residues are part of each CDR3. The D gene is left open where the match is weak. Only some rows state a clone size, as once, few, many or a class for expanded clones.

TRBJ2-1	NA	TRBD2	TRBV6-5	TGTGCCAGCAGACCGGGACTAGCTACTTTCGGAGAGCAGTTCTTC	CASRPGLATFGEQFF
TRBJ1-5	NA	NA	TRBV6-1	TGTGCCAGCAGTGAGTGGCGAGATCAGCCCCAGCATTTT	CASSEWRDQPQHF
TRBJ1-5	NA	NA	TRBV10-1	TGCGCCAGCAGTGAGGGGCTGGCCCAGCCCCAGCATTTT	CASSEGLAQPQHF
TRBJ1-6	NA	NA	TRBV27	TGTGCCAGCACCAGGAACCGGGACCATAATTCACCCCTCCACTTT	CASTRNRDHNSPLHF
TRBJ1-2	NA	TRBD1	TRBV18	TGTGCCAGCTCACCATCCCGGGCAGGGGGAGGCTACACCTTC	CASSPSRAGGGYTF
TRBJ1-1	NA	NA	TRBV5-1	TGCGCCAGCAGCATACAGACGGTGAACACTGAAGCTTTCTTT	CASSIQTVNTEAFF
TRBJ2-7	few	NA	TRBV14	TGTGCCAGCAGCCAAGGATACCCCCTTACTCGTTCCTACGAGCAGTACTTC	CASSQGYPLTRSYEQYF
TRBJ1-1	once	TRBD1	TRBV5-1	TGCGCCAGCACTCGGGGGCAGGGGGCGAGCGTGAACACTGAAGCTTTCTTT	CASTRGQGASVNTEAFF
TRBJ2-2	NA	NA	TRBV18	TGTGCCAGCTCGGAGATTGCCGGGGAGCTGTTTTTT	CASSEIAGELFF
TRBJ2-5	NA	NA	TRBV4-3	TGCGCCAGCAGCCAGGGGATCGGGCAGACCCAGTACTTC	CASSQGIGQTQYF
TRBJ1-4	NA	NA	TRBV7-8	TGTGCCAGCACCCCGACCACGGGGCGCCGAGAAAAACTGTTTTTT	CASTPTTGRREKLFF
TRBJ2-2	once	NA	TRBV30	TGTGCCTGGAGGTGGCTCACCGGGGAGCTGTTTTTT	CAWRWLTGELFF
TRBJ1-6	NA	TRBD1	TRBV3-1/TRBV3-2	TGTGCCAGCAGCCAAGGGGGACAGGGGTCGAATTCACCCCTCCACTTT	CASSQGGQGSNSPLHF
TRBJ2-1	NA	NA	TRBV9	TGTGCCAGCAGCGGACCCTGGGAGGAAAATGAGCAGTTCTTC	CASSGPWEENEQFF
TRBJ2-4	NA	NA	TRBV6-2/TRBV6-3	TGTGCCAGCAGTTACGGGTCCAGGGTAAAAAACATTCAGTACTTC	CASSYGSRVKNIQYF
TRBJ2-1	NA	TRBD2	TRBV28	TGTGCCAGCAGCCCCGCGGGGGGGGTTACCTACAATGAGCAGTTCTTC	CASSPAGGVTYNEQFF
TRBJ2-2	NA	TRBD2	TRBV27	TGTGCCAGCAGCCGGACTAGCTGGGATACCGGGGAGCTGTTTTTT	CASSRTSWDTGELFF
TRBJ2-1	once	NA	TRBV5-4	TGTGCCAGCAAAGACTCAAGAAGCTCCTACAATGAGCAGTTCTTC	CASKDSRSSYNEQFF
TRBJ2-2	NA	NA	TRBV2	TGTGCCAGCAGTGAACGGGCGGTGGAGACCGGGGAGCTGTTTTTT	CASSERAVETGELFF
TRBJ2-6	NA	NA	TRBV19	TGTGCCAGCTCCTCAAGGGGACCTGGGGCCAACGTCCTGACTTTC	CASSSRGPGANVLTF
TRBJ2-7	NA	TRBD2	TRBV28	TGTGCCAGCTGTTCAGTAGCGGGAGACCTCTACGAGCAGTACTTC	CASCSVAGDLYEQYF
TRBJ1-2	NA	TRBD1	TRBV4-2	TGTGCCAGCAGCCAAACCACCTTAACAGGGGATGGCTACACCTTC	CASSQTTLTGDGYTF
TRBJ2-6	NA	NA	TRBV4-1	TGCGCCAGCAGCCAGTGGGAAGGGGCCAACGTCCTGACTTTC	CASSQWEGANVLTF
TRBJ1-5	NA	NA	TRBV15	TGTGCCACCAGGGAAAGAAAGGGCCAGGGTGCCTATCAGCCCCAGCATTTT	CATRERKGQGAYQPQHF
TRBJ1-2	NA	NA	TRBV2	TGTGCCAGCACCCCGTCGATCTTCTATGGCTACACCTTC	CASTPSIFYGYTF
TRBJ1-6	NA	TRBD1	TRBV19	TGTGCCAGTAGGGAGACAGGGGGCAATTCACCCCTCCACTTT	CASRETGGNSPLHF
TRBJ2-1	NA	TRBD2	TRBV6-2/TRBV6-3	TGTGCCAGCAGTAAAAGCAGGGTCGGCGGGGGGAATGAGCAGTTCTTC	CASSKSRVGGGNEQFF